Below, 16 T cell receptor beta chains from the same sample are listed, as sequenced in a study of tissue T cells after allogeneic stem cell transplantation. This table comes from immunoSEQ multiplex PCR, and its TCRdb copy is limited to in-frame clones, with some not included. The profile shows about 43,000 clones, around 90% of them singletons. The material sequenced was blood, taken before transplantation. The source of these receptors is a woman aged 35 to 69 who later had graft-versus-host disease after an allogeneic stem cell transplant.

The CDR3 region has the DNA TGTGCCAGCAGCCATTCTACCGGTGGGGGGGGGACAGGGAGCTCCTACGAGCAGTACTTC. Translating gives CASSHSTGGGGTGSSYEQYF. The V and J genes are TRBV3-1 (or the pseudogene TRBV3-2) and TRBJ2-7; 9 bases agree with TRBD1. Looked up from germline, CDR1 is LGHDT and CDR2 is YNNKEL (reference sequence). J gave up 0 bases and V 3 bases, and 18 bases lay outside the gene matches. The CDR3 covers 20 residues.

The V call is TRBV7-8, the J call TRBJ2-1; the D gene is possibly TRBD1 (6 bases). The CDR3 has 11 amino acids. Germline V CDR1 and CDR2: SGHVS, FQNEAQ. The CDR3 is CVGTPNNEQFF. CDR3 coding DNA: TGTGTGGGGACACCAAACAATGAGCAGTTCTTC.

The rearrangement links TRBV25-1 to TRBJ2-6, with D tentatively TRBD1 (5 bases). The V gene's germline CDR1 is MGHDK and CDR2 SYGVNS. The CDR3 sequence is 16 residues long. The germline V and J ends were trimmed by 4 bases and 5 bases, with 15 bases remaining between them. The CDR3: CASSATGAPWANVLTF. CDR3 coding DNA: TGTGCCAGCAGTGCCACAGGTGCCCCCTGGGCCAACGTCCTGACTTTC.

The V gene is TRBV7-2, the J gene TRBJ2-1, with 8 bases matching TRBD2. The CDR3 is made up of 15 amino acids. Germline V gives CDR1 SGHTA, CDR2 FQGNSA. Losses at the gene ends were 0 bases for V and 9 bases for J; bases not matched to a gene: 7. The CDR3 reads CASSLAASGRGEQFF. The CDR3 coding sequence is TGTGCCAGCAGCTTAGCGGCTAGCGGGCGGGGTGAGCAGTTCTTC.

The CDR3 nucleotides read TGCGCCAGCAGCTTGGACAGAGCTAACTATGGCTACACCTTC. It specifies CASSLDRANYGYTF. The rearrangement uses TRBV5-1 and TRBJ1-2; no clear D gene. The CDR3 covers 14 residues. CDR1 and CDR2 (germline): SGHRS, YFSETQ. The V end was cut by 0 bases, the J end by 0 bases, with 6 bases between.

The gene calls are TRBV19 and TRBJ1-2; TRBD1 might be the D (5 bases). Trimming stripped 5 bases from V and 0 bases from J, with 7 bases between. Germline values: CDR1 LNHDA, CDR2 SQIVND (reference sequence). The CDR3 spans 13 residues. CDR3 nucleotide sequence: TGTGCCAGTAGTGAGACAGCTAACTATGGCTACACCTTC. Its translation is CASSETANYGYTF.

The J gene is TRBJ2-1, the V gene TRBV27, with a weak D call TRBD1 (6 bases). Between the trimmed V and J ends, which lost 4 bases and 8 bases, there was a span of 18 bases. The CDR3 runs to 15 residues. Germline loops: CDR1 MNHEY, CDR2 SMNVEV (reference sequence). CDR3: CASSSPQTGKHEQFF. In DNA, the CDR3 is TGTGCCAGCAGTTCACCCCAAACAGGGAAGCATGAGCAGTTCTTC.

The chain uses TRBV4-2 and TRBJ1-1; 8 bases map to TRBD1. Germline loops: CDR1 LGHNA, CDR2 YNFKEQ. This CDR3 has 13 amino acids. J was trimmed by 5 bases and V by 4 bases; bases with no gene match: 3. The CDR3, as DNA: TGTGCCAGCAGCCCAGGGGGCAGAACTGAAGCTTTCTTT. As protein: CASSPGGRTEAFF.

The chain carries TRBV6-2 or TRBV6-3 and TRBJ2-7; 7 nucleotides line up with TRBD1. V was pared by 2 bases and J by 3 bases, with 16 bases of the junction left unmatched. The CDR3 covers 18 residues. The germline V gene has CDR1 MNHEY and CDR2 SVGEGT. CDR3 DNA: TGTGCCAGCAGTTACCACCTTATACAGGGGTACGATTTCTACGAGCAGTACTTC. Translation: CASSYHLIQGYDFYEQYF.

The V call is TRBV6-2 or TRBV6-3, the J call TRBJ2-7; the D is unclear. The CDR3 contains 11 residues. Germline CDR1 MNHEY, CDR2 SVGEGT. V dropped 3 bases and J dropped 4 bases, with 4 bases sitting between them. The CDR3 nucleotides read TGTGCCAGCAGTTATACTTACGAGCAGTACTTC. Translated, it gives CASSYTYEQYF.

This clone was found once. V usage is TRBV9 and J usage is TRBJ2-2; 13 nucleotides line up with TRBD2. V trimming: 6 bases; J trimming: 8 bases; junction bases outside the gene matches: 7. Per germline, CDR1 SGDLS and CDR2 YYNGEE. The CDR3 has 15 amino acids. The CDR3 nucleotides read TGTGCCAGCACCCGGACTAGCGGGAGTTCTGGGGAGCTGTTTTTT. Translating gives CASTRTSGSSGELFF.

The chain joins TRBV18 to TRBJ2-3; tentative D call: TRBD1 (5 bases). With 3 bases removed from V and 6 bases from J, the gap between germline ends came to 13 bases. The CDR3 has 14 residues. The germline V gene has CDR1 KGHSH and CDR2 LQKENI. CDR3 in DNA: TGTGCCAGCTCACCCCGACAGACTGCGGATACGCAGTATTTT. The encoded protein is CASSPRQTADTQYF.

The CDR3 nucleotides are TGTGCCAGCCCATTGCAGGTGGGGATGAACACTGAAGCTTTCTTT. Translated, it gives CASPLQVGMNTEAFF. V is TRBV6-5 and J is TRBJ1-1; no clear D. Trimming removed 8 bases from V and 0 bases from J, with 16 bases in between. Looked up from germline, CDR1 is MNHEY and CDR2 is SVGAGI. The CDR3 length is 15 residues.

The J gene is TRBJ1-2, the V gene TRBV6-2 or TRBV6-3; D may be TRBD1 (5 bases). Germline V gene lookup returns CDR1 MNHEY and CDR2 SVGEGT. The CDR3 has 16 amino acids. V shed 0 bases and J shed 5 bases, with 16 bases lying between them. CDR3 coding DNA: TGTGCCAGCAGTTACTCGACCGGGACGGATTTATATGGCTACACCTTC. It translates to CASSYSTGTDLYGYTF.

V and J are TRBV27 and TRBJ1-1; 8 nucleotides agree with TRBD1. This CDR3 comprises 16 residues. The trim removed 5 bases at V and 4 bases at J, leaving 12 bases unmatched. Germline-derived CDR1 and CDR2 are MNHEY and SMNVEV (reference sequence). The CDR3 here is CASSGIQGVGITEAFF. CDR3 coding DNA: TGTGCCAGCAGTGGGATACAGGGGGTGGGAATCACTGAAGCTTTCTTT.

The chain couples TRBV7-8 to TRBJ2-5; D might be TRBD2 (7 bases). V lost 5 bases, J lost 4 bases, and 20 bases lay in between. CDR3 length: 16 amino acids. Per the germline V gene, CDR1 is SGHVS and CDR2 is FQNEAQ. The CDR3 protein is CASSTWGRGSGETQYF. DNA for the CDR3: TGTGCCAGCAGCACCTGGGGGCGCGGGAGCGGAGAGACCCAGTACTTC.